Reported below is one TCR beta chain. The sample originates from a study of cytomegalovirus exposure and HLA in healthy donors. Produced via immunoSEQ multiplex PCR; TCRdb's table is partial and in-frame only. The sample gives 90,000 to 130,000 clones, around 85% of which show up once; roughly 3% is in the top ten. Trimming removed 1 base from V and 6 bases from J, with 9 bases in between. Germline CDR1 reads SGHDN; CDR2 reads FVKESK. The CDR3 is 13 residues long. The chain has TRBV14 and TRBJ1-2; a weak D match, TRBD1 (6 bases). The receptor was isolated from a woman aged 18-30 years in good health and CMV-seronegative. The sequenced sample was PBMCs. The CDR3 here is CASSQAGTHGYTF. DNA of the CDR3: TGTGCCAGCAGCCAAGCCGGGACACATGGCTACACCTTC. The whole variable domain, remainder taken from reference TRBV14 and TRBJ1-2, is EAGVTQFPSHSVIEKGQTVTLRCDPISGHDNLYWYRRVMGKEIKFLLHFVKESKQDESGMPNNRFLAERTGGTYSTLKVQPAELEDSGVYFCASSQAGTHGYTFGSGTRLTVV.